Listed below are T cell receptor beta chains from one sample, sequenced in a study of blood T cell repertoires in COVID-19. The repertoire was sequenced with immunoSEQ multiplex PCR; TCRdb's copy has only in-frame clones and lacks some. The repertoire holds 250,000 to 350,000 clones, with roughly 89% as singletons. Sequencing was performed on peripheral blood. The receptor source for this set is a young woman with active or convalescent COVID-19. Each CDR3 is given with its conserved first and last residue. The D gene is left open where the match is weak. Clone size, where shown, is once, few, many, or a class for clones that have expanded.

V gene,J gene,CDR3 length,D gene,clone size,CDR3 protein,CDR3 DNA
TRBV7-3,TRBJ2-1,14,TRBD1,NA,CASSVRTGTNEQFF,TGTGCCAGCAGCGTCCGGACAGGGACGAATGAGCAGTTCTTC
TRBV7-2,TRBJ2-3,17,TRBD2,NA,CASSFLGGGAITDTQYF,TGTGCCAGCAGCTTTTTGGGCGGGGGGGCCATAACAGATACGCAGTATTTT
TRBV18,TRBJ1-2,14,NA,NA,CASSPPGAARGYTF,TGTGCCAGCTCACCTCCAGGGGCGGCTCGGGGCTACACCTTC
TRBV29-1,TRBJ1-1,13,NA,NA,CSVDQGWDTEAFF,TGCAGCGTTGACCAGGGGTGGGACACTGAAGCTTTCTTT
TRBV7-9,TRBJ1-6,14,NA,NA,CASSYDSDNSPLHF,TGTGCCAGCAGCTACGACAGCGATAATTCACCCCTCCACTTT
TRBV18,TRBJ2-7,13,NA,once,CASSRDSGDEQYF,TGTGCCAGCTCACGGGACTCGGGCGACGAGCAGTACTTC
TRBV5-4,TRBJ1-3,18,NA,NA,CASSLGGGRNFAGNTIYF,TGTGCCAGCAGCTTGGGGGGGGGCCGTAATTTTGCTGGAAACACCATATATTTT
TRBV6-2/TRBV6-3,TRBJ1-1,15,NA,NA,CASSYKGGWNTEAFF,TGTGCCAGCAGTTACAAAGGAGGGTGGAACACTGAAGCTTTCTTT
TRBV6-1,TRBJ1-5,14,TRBD1,NA,CASRDGQGMWAQHF,TGTGCCAGCAGGGATGGACAGGGGATGTGGGCCCAGCATTTT
TRBV30,TRBJ1-2,13,NA,few,CALNLPGAPGYTF,TGTGCCTTAAACCTACCGGGTGCCCCTGGCTACACCTTC
TRBV14,TRBJ1-6,16,TRBD1,NA,CASSPLSLTGGSPLHF,TGTGCCAGCAGCCCCCTTTCCCTGACAGGGGGATCACCCCTCCACTTT
TRBV10-3,TRBJ1-2,16,TRBD1,few,CAISDPGQGPSYGYTF,TGTGCCATCAGTGACCCGGGACAGGGACCTTCCTATGGCTACACCTTC
TRBV5-6,TRBJ2-5,17,TRBD2,NA,CASSLGAQRGAQETQYF,TGTGCCAGCAGCTTGGGAGCCCAGCGGGGGGCGCAAGAGACCCAGTACTTC
TRBV6-4,TRBJ1-6,15,NA,once,CASSEGAGQGSPLHF,TGTGCCAGCAGTGAGGGGGCAGGGCAAGGGTCACCCCTCCACTTT
TRBV13,TRBJ2-7,13,TRBD1,NA,CASSLTGTAYMYF,TGTGCCAGCAGCCTTACCGGGACAGCCTATATGTACTTC
TRBV28,TRBJ1-2,15,TRBD1,NA,CASSSHRQGRNGYTF,TGTGCCAGCAGTTCGCATCGACAGGGGAGGAATGGCTACACCTTC
TRBV9,TRBJ1-4,15,TRBD1,NA,CASSAGQGDGEKLFF,TGTGCCAGCAGCGCAGGACAGGGGGACGGTGAAAAACTGTTTTTT
TRBV3-1/TRBV3-2,TRBJ2-2,13,TRBD2,NA,CASSLGGIGELFF,TGTGCCAGCAGCCTCGGGGGGATCGGGGAGCTGTTTTTT
TRBV10-3,TRBJ2-3,18,TRBD2,once,CAISESPRLATPTDTQYF,TGTGCCATCAGTGAGTCTCCCCGACTAGCGACTCCCACAGATACGCAGTATTTT
TRBV9,TRBJ2-7,14,NA,NA,CASSVSSSSYEQYF,TGTGCCAGCAGCGTATCCTCGAGCTCCTACGAGCAGTACTTC
TRBV2,TRBJ2-1,13,NA,NA,CASSAERDNEQFF,TGTGCCAGCAGTGCAGAGCGGGACAATGAGCAGTTCTTC
TRBV18,TRBJ2-5,14,NA,NA,CASSPRTAEETQYF,TGTGCCAGCTCACCACGGACAGCAGAAGAGACCCAGTACTTC
TRBV6-1,TRBJ1-3,14,NA,NA,CASSDGVSGNTIYF,TGTGCCAGCAGTGACGGTGTCTCTGGAAACACCATATATTTT
TRBV15,TRBJ1-4,15,NA,NA,CATSRDLGLGEKLFF,TGTGCCACCAGCAGAGATCTGGGGCTAGGGGAAAAACTGTTTTTT
TRBV27,TRBJ1-1,16,TRBD1,NA,CASSAYRGQGNTEAFF,TGTGCCAGCAGTGCCTACAGGGGGCAGGGAAACACTGAAGCTTTCTTT
TRBV10-3,TRBJ2-7,12,NA,few,CAIRSTGYEQYF,TGTGCCATCAGATCTACAGGGTACGAGCAGTACTTC
TRBV12-2,TRBJ1-4,17,NA,NA,CASRLPPLGTGHEKLFF,TGTGCAAGTCGCTTACCGCCCCTCGGGACAGGGCATGAAAAACTGTTTTTT
TRBV27,TRBJ1-2,18,NA,NA,CASSSRGVIGGFNYGYTF,TGTGCCAGCAGTTCCCGAGGGGTCATTGGGGGCTTTAACTATGGCTACACCTTC
TRBV28,TRBJ2-1,12,NA,once,CASSTLQSEQFF,TGTGCCAGCAGTACTCTACAGAGTGAGCAGTTCTTC
TRBV18,TRBJ1-2,13,TRBD1,NA,CASSTGQRDGYTF,TGTGCCAGCTCCACGGGACAGAGGGATGGCTACACCTTC
TRBV10-2,TRBJ2-2,17,NA,NA,CASSESTGKANTGELFF,TGCGCCAGCAGTGAGTCGACGGGAAAGGCCAACACCGGGGAGCTGTTTTTT
TRBV9,TRBJ1-1,14,NA,NA,CASSVTMENTEAFF,TGTGCCAGCAGCGTAACTATGGAGAACACTGAAGCTTTCTTT
TRBV5-1,TRBJ2-2,15,TRBD1,NA,CASSLVAGGSGELFF,TGCGCCAGCAGCTTGGTGGCAGGGGGAAGCGGGGAGCTGTTTTTT
TRBV7-3,TRBJ2-7,17,TRBD1,once,CASSLNKGDRDGYEQYF,TGTGCCAGCAGCTTAAACAAGGGGGACAGGGACGGCTACGAGCAGTACTTC
TRBV12-3/TRBV12-4,TRBJ1-2,12,NA,NA,CASSSQTGGYTF,TGTGCCAGCAGTTCCCAAACAGGGGGCTACACCTTC
TRBV21-1,TRBJ2-3,16,NA,NA,CASSKKIGDRPGTQYF,TGTGCCAGCAGCAAAAAAATCGGAGACCGGCCTGGTACGCAGTATTTT
TRBV7-3,TRBJ2-1,15,NA,NA,CASSPGMRMFNEQFF,TGTGCCAGCAGCCCGGGAATGCGGATGTTCAATGAGCAGTTCTTC
TRBV7-8,TRBJ1-2,15,NA,NA,CASSLGQGPNYGYTF,TGTGCCAGCAGCTTAGGGCAGGGTCCTAACTATGGCTACACCTTC
TRBV28,TRBJ1-4,16,NA,once,CASSLLGGGTNEKLFF,TGTGCCAGCAGCCTCCTAGGGGGGGGAACTAATGAAAAACTGTTTTTT
TRBV3-1/TRBV3-2,TRBJ1-5,14,NA,NA,CASSTKFRVMAQHF,TGTGCCAGCAGTACAAAATTCAGGGTCATGGCCCAGCATTTT
TRBV28,TRBJ1-1,12,NA,NA,CASGSGGSVAFF,TGTGCCAGCGGGTCTGGGGGCTCGGTAGCTTTCTTT
TRBV29-1,TRBJ1-2,13,TRBD1,NA,CSVLPGGGYGYTF,TGCAGCGTTCTCCCAGGGGGAGGTTATGGCTACACCTTC
TRBV5-1,TRBJ1-1,13,NA,NA,CASSLKRGTEAFF,TGCGCCAGCAGCCTAAAAAGGGGCACTGAAGCTTTCTTT
TRBV30,TRBJ1-6,17,NA,NA,CAWSAQGSLHYNSPLHF,TGTGCCTGGAGTGCCCAGGGGTCACTCCACTATAATTCACCCCTCCACTTT
TRBV6-2/TRBV6-3,TRBJ2-3,16,TRBD2,NA,CASSYRLAGGTDTQYF,TGTGCCAGCAGTTACAGGCTAGCGGGGGGCACAGATACGCAGTATTTT
TRBV5-1,TRBJ2-1,16,TRBD2,NA,CASSLGRGGAYNEQFF,TGCGCCAGCAGCTTGGGGCGCGGGGGGGCTTACAATGAGCAGTTCTTC
TRBV21-1,TRBJ2-5,17,NA,NA,CASSKKGSGGARETQYF,TGTGCCAGCAGCAAAAAGGGTAGCGGGGGGGCTCGGGAGACCCAGTACTTC
TRBV6-2/TRBV6-3,TRBJ1-3,15,TRBD1,NA,CASSYVQGVGDTIYF,TGTGCCAGCAGTTACGTTCAGGGGGTTGGAGACACCATATATTTT
TRBV19,TRBJ1-2,14,NA,NA,CASSIPGVNYGYTF,TGTGCCAGTAGTATCCCGGGGGTGAACTATGGCTACACCTTC
TRBV18,TRBJ2-5,15,TRBD2,NA,CASSPPSGAQETQYF,TGTGCCAGCTCACCCCCCAGCGGGGCCCAAGAGACCCAGTACTTC
TRBV6-5,TRBJ1-1,13,NA,once,CASSYSRSTEAFF,TGTGCCAGCAGTTACTCGAGGTCCACTGAAGCTTTCTTT
TRBV12-5,TRBJ1-2,12,TRBD1,NA,CASGPGGGGYTF,TGTGCTAGTGGTCCAGGGGGCGGTGGCTACACCTTC
TRBV6-1,TRBJ2-3,15,TRBD2,many,CASSETSGGADTQYF,TGTGCCAGCAGTGAAACTAGCGGGGGGGCAGATACGCAGTATTTT